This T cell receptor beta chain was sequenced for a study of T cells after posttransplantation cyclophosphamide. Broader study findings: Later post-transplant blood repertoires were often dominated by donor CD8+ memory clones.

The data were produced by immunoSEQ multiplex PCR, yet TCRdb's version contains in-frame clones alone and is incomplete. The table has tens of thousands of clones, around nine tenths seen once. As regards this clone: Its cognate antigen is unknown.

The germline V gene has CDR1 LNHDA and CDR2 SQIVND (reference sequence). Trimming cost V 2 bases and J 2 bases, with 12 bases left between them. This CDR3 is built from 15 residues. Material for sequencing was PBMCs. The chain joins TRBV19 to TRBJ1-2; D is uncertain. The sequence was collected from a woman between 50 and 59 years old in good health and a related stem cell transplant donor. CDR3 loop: CASSIISVENYGYTF. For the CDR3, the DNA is TGTGCCAGTAGTATAATCAGCGTGGAAAACTATGGCTACACCTTC. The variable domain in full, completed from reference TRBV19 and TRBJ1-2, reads DGGITQSPKYLFRKEGQNVTLSCEQNLNHDAMYWYRQDPGQGLRLIYYSQIVNDFQKGDIAEGYSVSREKKESFPLTVTSAQKNPTAFYLCASSIISVENYGYTFGSGTRLTVV.